This T cell receptor (beta chain) was observed in a study of CD8 T cells in ankylosing spondylitis. The CDR3 has 11 residues. V lost 8 bases to trimming and J lost 3 bases; unmatched junction nucleotides: 0. CDR1 and CDR2 (germline): MNHEY, SMNVEV (reference sequence). Concerning this clonotype: Its antigen remains unknown.

Findings and limits, study-wide: Blood of patients with ankylosing spondylitis appeared to be characterized by a TCR beta motif of 8 or 9 highly homologous variants. Disease-linked clones reportedly concentrated significantly in matched ankylosing spondylitis synovial fluid.

The authors made TCR beta libraries by quantitative 5'-RACE with molecular barcodes. TCRdb fed the 5' RACE reads into MiXCR, producing one record per CDR3 protein. The table shows some 840,000 distinct CDR3 sequences, with over 9.5% occurring only once. V and J are TRBV27 and TRBJ2-5; 7 bases are a match to TRBD2. This sequence originates from a male donor with ankylosing spondylitis. The source material was blood, either unsorted or a sorted T cell fraction (not recorded which). CDR3 amino acids: CASGREETQYF. CDR3 sequence (DNA): TGTGCCAGCGGGAGGGAAGAGACCCAGTACTTC.